What follows are 22 T cell receptor beta chains derived from one specimen sequenced in a study of control samples from healthy donors and cancer patients. Measured with immunoSEQ multiplex PCR; TCRdb has only the in-frame clones, and not every one. The table includes roughly 150,000 clones, over 85% detected once. The specimen was blood. All receptors derive from a man aged 50 to 60 in good health.

J is TRBJ2-1 and V is TRBV29-1, with a weak D call TRBD1 (6 bases). Per the germline V gene, CDR1 is SQVTM and CDR2 is ANQGSEA. V lost 6 bases and J 0 bases, leaving 12 bases between the germline ends. The CDR3 consists of 14 residues. CDR3: CSVVDRSSYNEQFF. For the CDR3, the DNA is TGCAGCGTCGTAGACAGGAGCTCCTACAATGAGCAGTTCTTC.

This clone was seen just once. The chain employs TRBV5-1 and TRBJ2-1; a possible D gene is TRBD1 (6 bases). The germline CDR1 and CDR2 sequences are SGHRS and YFSETQ. With 0 bases removed from V and 0 bases from J, the gap between germline ends came to 7 bases. The CDR3 consists of 15 residues. CDR3 residues: CASSLEDSSYNEQFF. The CDR3 bases are TGCGCCAGCAGCTTGGAGGACAGCTCCTACAATGAGCAGTTCTTC.

This rearrangement joins TRBV5-1 to TRBJ1-6; possibly TRBD1 for D (5 bases). The CDR3 consists of 16 residues. Looked up from germline, CDR1 is SGHRS and CDR2 is YFSETQ. Trimming stripped 0 bases from V and 5 bases from J, with 12 bases between. CDR3 sequence (DNA): TGCGCCAGCAGCTTGGCTTCTGGGGGAAATAATTCACCCCTCCACTTT. This sequence encodes CASSLASGGNNSPLHF. Combining the CDR3 with reference TRBV5-1 and TRBJ1-6 gives the whole variable domain KAGVTQTPRYLIKTRGQQVTLSCSPISGHRSVSWYQQTPGQGLQFLFEYFSETQRNKGNFPGRFSGRQFSNSRSEMNVSTLELGDSALYLCASSLASGGNNSPLHFGNGTRLTVT.

The gene calls are TRBV4-1 and TRBJ2-4, with 8 bases lining up with TRBD1. Germline lookup yields CDR1 MGHRA and CDR2 YSYEKL. This CDR3 region has 18 residues. Unmatched junction bases numbered 8, after V lost 1 base and J lost 0 bases. The CDR3 sequence is CASSQGPRTGLAKNIQYF. The DNA of the CDR3 is TGCGCCAGCAGCCAAGGCCCCCGGACAGGGTTAGCCAAAAACATTCAGTACTTC.

The chain has TRBV29-1 and TRBJ1-1, with a tentative D call TRBD1 (5 bases). The CDR3 has 13 residues. Per germline, CDR1 SQVTM and CDR2 ANQGSEA. V shed 3 bases and J shed 0 bases, with 8 bases lying between them. CDR3 protein: CSVEPGLNTEAFF. The CDR3 DNA reads TGCAGCGTTGAGCCGGGACTGAACACTGAAGCTTTCTTT.

The chain couples TRBV6-1 to TRBJ1-6, with D possibly matching TRBD1 (6 bases). Trimming took off 2 bases at V and 5 bases at J, with 10 bases between the two ends. There are 15 residues in the CDR3. The germline gives CDR1 MNHNS, CDR2 SASEGT. The CDR3, as DNA: TGTGCCAGCAGTGAAACAGGGTTGAATAATTCACCCCTCCACTTT. It is translated as CASSETGLNNSPLHF.

The rearrangement uses TRBV19 and TRBJ1-1, with D perhaps matching TRBD1 (6 bases). Germline CDR1 reads LNHDA; CDR2 reads SQIVND (reference sequence). This CDR3 contains 12 residues. The germline V and J ends were trimmed by 4 bases and 4 bases, with 7 bases remaining between them. The chain's CDR3 is CASSTDSTEAFF. The CDR3 region has the DNA TGTGCCAGTAGTACGGACAGCACTGAAGCTTTCTTT.

The V gene is TRBV20-1, the J gene TRBJ2-3; possible D gene TRBD2, 6 bases. Germline V gives CDR1 DFQATT, CDR2 SNEGSKA (reference sequence). V was pared by 3 bases and J by 0 bases, with 16 bases between. The CDR3 has 16 amino acids. CDR3 protein: CSASIAGRPSTDTQYF. DNA of the CDR3: TGCAGTGCTAGTATCGCGGGACGGCCAAGCACAGATACGCAGTATTTT.

The V and J genes are TRBV27 and TRBJ1-1; D remains ambiguous. Germline V gene sequence: CDR1 MNHEY, CDR2 SMNVEV (reference sequence). V was clipped by 4 bases and J by 1 base, with 13 bases between them. The CDR3 totals 15 residues. The CDR3 DNA reads TGTGCCAGCAGTTCCCCGCCCCGATCGAACACTGAAGCTTTCTTT. It encodes CASSSPPRSNTEAFF.

The rearrangement joins TRBV6-5 to TRBJ1-6; D gene unclear. V gave up 9 bases and J gave up 0 bases, with 12 bases separating them. There are 15 residues in the CDR3. From germline, CDR1 is MNHEY and CDR2 SVGAGI. CDR3 amino acids: CASLRGFSYNSPLHF. CDR3 in DNA: TGTGCCAGTCTCCGGGGTTTCTCCTATAATTCACCCCTCCACTTT.

The chain carries TRBV9 and TRBJ2-2; unclear D gene. The V gene's germline CDR1 is SGDLS and CDR2 YYNGEE. The CDR3 sequence is 14 residues long. V lost 5 bases and J lost 1, with 9 bases in between. The CDR3 reads CASRLAVNTGELFF. CDR3 coding DNA: TGTGCCAGCAGACTGGCCGTGAACACCGGGGAGCTGTTTTTT.

This chain joins TRBV5-1 and TRBJ2-5, with 14 nucleotides matching TRBD2. The germline CDR1 and CDR2 sequences are SGHRS and YFSETQ. The CDR3 has 15 amino acids. The junction had 6 bases not matched to a gene; V was cut back by 9 bases and J by 2 bases. CDR3 residues: CATGLAGGWQETQYF. DNA for the CDR3: TGCGCCACCGGACTAGCGGGAGGATGGCAAGAGACCCAGTACTTC.

V usage is TRBV28 and J usage is TRBJ2-7; 11 nucleotides align to TRBD2. The junction had 0 bases not matched to a gene; V was cut back by 3 bases and J by 2 bases. Germline V gene data show CDR1 as MDHEN and CDR2 as SYDVKM. CDR3 length: 14 amino acids. In DNA form, the CDR3 reads TGTGCCAGCAGTTTGGGACTAGCGGCCTACGAGCAGTACTTC. Encoded protein: CASSLGLAAYEQYF.

This clone was observed a single time. The rearrangement uses TRBV12-3 or TRBV12-4 and TRBJ1-6, with D unclear. The CDR3 totals 13 residues. V was trimmed by 3 bases and J by 7 bases, leaving 7 bases between them. CDR3 sequence: CASSLTDNSPLHF. The CDR3 DNA follows: TGTGCCAGCAGTTTGACCGACAATTCACCCCTCCACTTT.

J is TRBJ1-1 and V is TRBV29-1; D is unresolved. The CDR3 runs to 16 residues. The V gene lost 0 bases and the J gene lost 0 bases, with 14 bases spanning the gap. Germline V gives CDR1 SQVTM, CDR2 ANQGSEA. The CDR3 is CSVEDAGRGMNTEAFF. In DNA, the CDR3 is TGCAGCGTTGAAGATGCTGGGCGGGGAATGAACACTGAAGCTTTCTTT.

The chain joins TRBV19 to TRBJ2-2; the match to TRBD1 covers 8 bases. The germline gives CDR1 LNHDA, CDR2 SQIVND (reference sequence). V lost 4 bases to trimming and J lost 3 bases; unmatched junction nucleotides: 10. The CDR3 extends over 17 amino acids. CDR3 amino acids: CASSKLQGALHTGELFF. The CDR3 DNA reads TGTGCCAGTAGTAAACTTCAGGGGGCGCTTCACACCGGGGAGCTGTTTTTT.

The chain links TRBV29-1 to TRBJ2-7; D is unresolved. This CDR3 is built from 12 residues. V was cut by 5 bases and J by 4 bases, with 12 bases left in between. Germline CDR1 reads SQVTM; CDR2 reads ANQGSEA. The DNA for the CDR3 is TGCAGCGTTATCGGAGACCGATACGAGCAGTACTTC. Translation: CSVIGDRYEQYF.

This chain links TRBV19 with TRBJ2-1, with 11 bases fitting TRBD2. Germline assignment: CDR1 LNHDA and CDR2 SQIVND (reference sequence). V was clipped by 2 bases and J by 0 bases; unmatched bases: 9. This CDR3 is 19 amino acids long. The CDR3 loop reads CASSILLGLADSSYNEQFF. The CDR3 nucleotides read TGTGCCAGTAGTATACTATTGGGACTAGCGGATAGCTCCTACAATGAGCAGTTCTTC.

The CDR3 DNA reads as TGTGCCAGCTCAGGACAGGGTGGAAGCAATCAGCCCCAGCATTTT. As protein: CASSGQGGSNQPQHF. V and J are TRBV18 and TRBJ1-5, with 8 bases that match TRBD1. The CDR3 runs to 15 residues. Germline CDR1 reads KGHSH; CDR2 reads LQKENI. Trimming took 5 bases from V and 1 from J; bases not matched to a gene: 4.

The CDR3 DNA is TGCGCCAGCAGCTTAATTAGCGGGCCGGGGACCGGGGAGCTGTTTTTT. This codes for CASSLISGPGTGELFF. The rearrangement joins TRBV5-1 to TRBJ2-2; 7 bases line up with TRBD2. CDR1 and CDR2 from the germline V gene are SGHRS and YFSETQ. V lost 2 bases to trimming and J lost 5 bases; unmatched junction nucleotides: 9. The CDR3 length is 16 residues.

The chain is built from TRBV23-1 and TRBJ2-1, with 7 nucleotides matching TRBD2. TRBV23-1 is designated an ORF whose function remains uncertain. CDR3 length: 14 residues. The V segment lost 10 bases and the J segment 10 bases; nucleotides outside the gene matches: 16. The CDR3 bases are TGCGCCACCTTCGGGAGGTCCCTCGAAGAGGAGCAGTTCTTC. Translation: CATFGRSLEEEQFF.

The chain links TRBV19 to TRBJ2-5, with 12 bases lining up with TRBD2. The CDR3 is 18 residues long. Germline-derived CDR1 and CDR2 are LNHDA and SQIVND (reference sequence). V dropped 3 bases and J dropped 2; count of bases not matched to a gene: 10. DNA of the CDR3: TGTGCCAGTAGTATTTGGCCTAGCGGGAGGGTACAACAAGAGACCCAGTACTTC. Amino acid sequence: CASSIWPSGRVQQETQYF.